The rows below give T cell receptor beta chains drawn from one sample of a study of TIL therapy for anti-PD-1-resistant metastatic lung cancer. The protocol was immunoSEQ multiplex PCR, while the TCRdb copy is restricted to in-frame clones and leaves out a portion. The table lists more than 55,000 clones, under 75% of them singletons. This sample comprised blood, obtained at baseline. The receptor set was obtained from a person aged 25 to 80 with non-small cell lung cancer. CDR3s include the opening cysteine and the closing phenylalanine or tryptophan. Each record gives: D gene, clone size, J gene, V gene, CDR3 DNA, CDR3 protein. D genes are given only for firm matches. Clone size is shown for a subset of rows, as once, few, many or a class of expanded clone.

. | . | TRBJ2-5 | TRBV6-5 | TGTGCCAGCAGTTACCCGGGGGACAAAGAGACCCAGTACTTC | CASSYPGDKETQYF
TRBD1 | . | TRBJ2-1 | TRBV5-1 | TGCGCCAGCAGCCCTTGGGGCAGGGGGTTGATTAATGAGCAGTTCTTC | CASSPWGRGLINEQFF
. | few | TRBJ1-5 | TRBV5-5 | TGTGCCAGCAGCGGATTCAATCAGCCCCAGCATTTT | CASSGFNQPQHF
. | few | TRBJ1-5 | TRBV6-1 | TGTGCCAGCAGTGAGCCAACAGGGCTAAATCAGCCCCAGCATTTT | CASSEPTGLNQPQHF
TRBD2 | . | TRBJ2-5 | TRBV5-1 | TGCGCCAGCAGCTCCGACCCTAGCGGGACCCAGTACTTC | CASSSDPSGTQYF
TRBD1 | . | TRBJ1-2 | TRBV5-4 | TGTGCCAGCAGCCGCCGGGACAGGGCGGAGGGCTACACCTTC | CASSRRDRAEGYTF
. | . | TRBJ1-2 | TRBV7-9 | TGTGCCAGCAGCTTACCGGGGATTAACTATGGCTACACCTTC | CASSLPGINYGYTF
. | . | TRBJ2-1 | TRBV27 | TGTGCCAGCAGCCCCCCTGGGTGGGGTAGTGAGCAGTTCTTC | CASSPPGWGSEQFF
. | few | TRBJ1-2 | TRBV29-1 | TGCAGCGCCGATGGCTCTCATGATAACTATGGCTACACCTTC | CSADGSHDNYGYTF
. | . | TRBJ1-2 | TRBV2 | TGTGCCAGCAGTGAAGAAGGGAGCCGCCACACCTTC | CASSEEGSRHTF
. | . | TRBJ2-7 | TRBV11-2 | TGTGCCAGCAGCTTAGTTTTCAGCGGCTCCTACGAGCAGTACTTC | CASSLVFSGSYEQYF
. | . | TRBJ1-2 | TRBV11-3 | TGTGCCAGCAGCTTAGGCGGGATTGATGGCTACACCTTC | CASSLGGIDGYTF
. | . | TRBJ2-3 | TRBV6-1 | TGTGCCAGCAGTGAAATATTGCTGGCGTTGTATTTT | CASSEILLALYF
TRBD1 | . | TRBJ1-4 | TRBV11-3 | TGTGCCAGCAGCTTAGGGGACAGCACAGATGAAAAACTGTTTTTT | CASSLGDSTDEKLFF
. | . | TRBJ1-1 | TRBV21-1 | TGTGCCAGCAGAGGGAGGAACACTGAAGCTTTCTTT | CASRGRNTEAFF
. | . | TRBJ2-3 | TRBV30 | TGTGCCTGGTCGACTCGAGCGGTTCCAGATACGCAGTATTTT | CAWSTRAVPDTQYF
TRBD1 | few | TRBJ1-5 | TRBV19 | TGTGCCAGTAGTAGACAGGGGGGAGTCACCAATCAGCCCCAGCATTTT | CASSRQGGVTNQPQHF
. | . | TRBJ2-5 | TRBV5-1 | TGCGCCAGCAGCTCGGAACTACGGGGAGAGACCCAGTACTTC | CASSSELRGETQYF
. | . | TRBJ2-3 | TRBV19 | TGTGCCAGTAGTATAGGCAGGGTTTCGGGCACAGATACGCAGTATTTT | CASSIGRVSGTDTQYF
. | . | TRBJ2-2 | TRBV9 | TGTGCCAGCAGCGTAGGAGGAGCGAACACCGGGGAGCTGTTTTTT | CASSVGGANTGELFF
TRBD1 | few | TRBJ1-1 | TRBV28 | TGTGCCAGCAGTCCGGGACAGGGCGCTAACACTGAAGCTTTCTTT | CASSPGQGANTEAFF
. | . | TRBJ1-1 | TRBV11-3 | TGTGCCAGCAGCTTAGATGGGCTGTACACTGAAGCTTTCTTT | CASSLDGLYTEAFF
. | . | TRBJ2-1 | TRBV7-6 | TGTGCCAGCAGCTTAGAATCCTACAATGAGCAGTTCTTC | CASSLESYNEQFF
TRBD2 | . | TRBJ2-7 | TRBV11-2 | TGTGCCAGCAGCAAAAAACAGACTAGCGGGGCTTCAAGCTACGAGCAGTACTTC | CASSKKQTSGASSYEQYF
TRBD2 | . | TRBJ2-1 | TRBV4-2 | TGTGCCAGCAGCCAGCCGGGGGGGCAAAATGAGCAGTTCTTC | CASSQPGGQNEQFF
TRBD1 | . | TRBJ1-2 | TRBV15 | TGTGCCACCAGCGTCCGACAGGGTAACTATGGCTACACCTTC | CATSVRQGNYGYTF
TRBD1 | . | TRBJ1-4 | TRBV6-5 | TGTGCCAGCAAGGGGGCAAGGGGAACTAATGAAAAACTGTTTTTT | CASKGARGTNEKLFF
. | . | TRBJ2-7 | TRBV11-3 | TGTGCCAGCAGCTTCGGGGGTTGGTGGGACATGAAATCCTACGAGCAGTACTTC | CASSFGGWWDMKSYEQYF
TRBD1 | few | TRBJ2-7 | TRBV28 | TGTGCCAGCAGTCCGACGGACAGGGGATACTACGAGCAGTACTTC | CASSPTDRGYYEQYF
. | once | TRBJ2-1 | TRBV6-5 | TGTGCCAGCAGTTGGGACCGCTACAATGAGCAGTTCTTC | CASSWDRYNEQFF
. | few | TRBJ2-5 | TRBV5-1 | TGCGCCAGCAGCTTGGCCCCAGGGGAAGAGACCCAGTACTTC | CASSLAPGEETQYF
TRBD2 | few | TRBJ2-7 | TRBV18 | TGTGCCAGCTCACCCGGACTAGCGGGAGACCACGAGCAGTACTTC | CASSPGLAGDHEQYF
TRBD1 | . | TRBJ1-2 | TRBV6-6 | TGTGCCAGCAGTTCCCGGGACAGGGGGCAAGGAGGCTACACCTTC | CASSSRDRGQGGYTF
. | few | TRBJ1-1 | TRBV14 | TGTGCCAGCAGCCTCATAGGGGGGAACACTGAAGCTTTCTTT | CASSLIGGNTEAFF
. | . | TRBJ1-1 | TRBV11-1 | TGTGCCAGCAGCTTAAATGGGGTACGCGGCACTGAAGCTTTCTTT | CASSLNGVRGTEAFF
. | . | TRBJ1-2 | TRBV18 | TGTGCCAGCTCATCGACGGACAGCTCTGAGGGCTACACCTTC | CASSSTDSSEGYTF
. | . | TRBJ2-7 | TRBV5-4 | TGTGTGCAGTCTCAGGGAGAGGGCTACGAGCAGTACTTC | CVQSQGEGYEQYF
. | . | TRBJ1-5 | TRBV6-5 | TGTGCCAGCAGTTATAAACCAGGAGCCAATCAGCCCCAGCATTTT | CASSYKPGANQPQHF
. | . | TRBJ1-5 | TRBV19 | TGTGCCAGTAGTAGACAGGCGGACAATCAGCCCCAGCATTTT | CASSRQADNQPQHF
. | . | TRBJ1-2 | TRBV5-5 | TGTGCCAGCAGCCTAAGGGGAGTCTATGGCTACACCTTC | CASSLRGVYGYTF
TRBD1 | . | TRBJ1-5 | TRBV4-2 | TGTGCCAGCAGCCCCCGGGACAGAGACTATCAGCCCCAGCATTTT | CASSPRDRDYQPQHF
. | few | TRBJ1-1 | TRBV5-1 | TGCGCCAGCAGCTTGGTTGCAGGGGATGAAGCTTTCTTT | CASSLVAGDEAFF
. | . | TRBJ2-2 | TRBV15 | TGTGCCACCAGCAGAGATGGGGGGGCAGACCTTCGACAGGACACGAACACCGGGGAGCTGTTTTTT | CATSRDGGADLRQDTNTGELFF
TRBD1 | once | TRBJ2-7 | TRBV5-6 | TGTGCCAGCAGCTTGACGGGACAGGGGACGTACGAGCAGTACTTC | CASSLTGQGTYEQYF
. | . | TRBJ1-1 | TRBV18 | TGTGCCAGCTCACAGACAGAGGTCACTGAAGCTTTCTTT | CASSQTEVTEAFF
. | . | TRBJ1-5 | TRBV29-1 | TGCAGCGTTGTTGTAGGTGGGGGAGGTCAGCCCCAGCATTTT | CSVVVGGGGQPQHF
. | . | TRBJ2-1 | TRBV11-2 | TGTGCCAGCAGCTCACAGGGAGTAGGGGTGGGTACCTACAATGAGCAGTTCTTC | CASSSQGVGVGTYNEQFF
. | once | TRBJ2-7 | TRBV7-2 | TGTGCCAGCAGCCGAAGGGAAACCGTCTTCTACGAGCAGTACTTC | CASSRRETVFYEQYF
. | . | TRBJ2-1 | TRBV5-1 | TGCGCCTCCTTCATCCCCGGAGGTGAGCAGTTCTTC | CASFIPGGEQFF
. | . | TRBJ1-5 | TRBV6-1 | TGTGCCAGCAGTGAAGCGAGATATCAGCCCCAGCATTTT | CASSEARYQPQHF
TRBD2 | few | TRBJ2-7 | TRBV9 | TGTGCCAGCAGCGTAGACGCGGGGGGGTACGAGCAGTACTTC | CASSVDAGGYEQYF
. | . | TRBJ1-2 | TRBV5-1 | TGCGCCAGCAGCCGGGGGGACGGAATCTATGGCTACACCTTC | CASSRGDGIYGYTF
. | . | TRBJ1-1 | TRBV5-1 | TGCGCCAGCAGCCTTCAGGTGGAGAACACTGAAGCTTTCTTT | CASSLQVENTEAFF
TRBD1 | . | TRBJ2-5 | TRBV5-4 | TGTGCCAGCAGCCATATTGACAGGGCTGAGACCCAGTACTTC | CASSHIDRAETQYF
TRBD1 | . | TRBJ2-7 | TRBV29-1 | TGCAGCGTTCAGGGGGCAGGGAAAAAGAGCCAAGGTTACTACGAGCAGTACTTC | CSVQGAGKKSQGYYEQYF
TRBD2 | . | TRBJ2-7 | TRBV10-3 | TGTGCCATCAGGGGCGAGCGGGAGGGCTACGAGCAGTACTTC | CAIRGEREGYEQYF
. | few | TRBJ2-7 | TRBV4-1 | TGCGCCAGCAGCCAAGATAGCCAGGGGTACGAGCAGTACTTC | CASSQDSQGYEQYF
. | . | TRBJ2-7 | TRBV2 | TGTGCCAGCAGTGAACAAGGCAGGGGATACGAGCAGTACTTC | CASSEQGRGYEQYF
. | . | TRBJ1-4 | TRBV7-2 | TGTGCCAGCAGCCGGACGGGAGAAAAACTGTTTTTT | CASSRTGEKLFF
TRBD1 | . | TRBJ1-2 | TRBV6-5 | TGTGCCAGCAGACGGGACAGGGTCTACTACACCTTC | CASRRDRVYYTF